Following are 32 T cell receptor beta chains from one sample sequenced in a study of cytomegalovirus exposure and HLA in healthy donors. Data came from immunoSEQ multiplex PCR; TCRdb stores just in-frame clones and leaves some out. The profile shows 100,000 to 150,000 clones, 75% to 90% of them singletons. The specimen was PBMCs. These receptors were taken from a woman aged 18 to 35 in good health and CMV-seronegative.

The J gene is TRBJ1-3, the V gene TRBV9; tentatively, D is TRBD1 (6 bases). The germline V gene has CDR1 SGDLS and CDR2 YYNGEE. This CDR3 has 17 residues. V gave up 3 bases and J gave up 8 bases, with 24 bases separating them. The DNA of the CDR3 is TGTGCCAGCAGCGGGGGGCCGCGAGGGGCGATTCTGCACACCATATATTTT. Protein sequence: CASSGGPRGAILHTIYF.

V gene TRBV27 combines with J gene TRBJ2-1, with 9 bases matching TRBD2. V shed 7 bases, J shed 5 bases, and the junction held 3 bases outside the gene matches. This CDR3 is 13 amino acids long. Germline values: CDR1 MNHEY, CDR2 SMNVEV (reference sequence). The CDR3 nucleotides are TGTGCCAGCACCCTAGCGGGGAACAATGAGCAGTTCTTC. It yields the protein CASTLAGNNEQFF.

The chain has TRBV5-1 and TRBJ2-7; TRBD1 agrees at 10 bases. The CDR3 loop spans 15 amino acids. CDR1 is SGHRS, CDR2 YFSETQ, per germline. The V gene end was trimmed by 4 bases and the J gene end by 5 bases; junction bases not matched to a gene: 9. The CDR3 loop reads CASSPARQGANEQYF. CDR3 nucleotide sequence: TGCGCCAGCAGCCCAGCCCGACAGGGGGCCAACGAGCAGTACTTC.

The table lists this clone with a count of one. The rearrangement links TRBV11-2 to TRBJ2-1; possible D gene TRBD1, 6 bases. The length of the CDR3 is 15 residues. In germline, CDR1 is SGHAT, CDR2 FQNNGV. Deletions cut 5 bases from V and 2 bases from J, with 13 bases between. DNA of the CDR3: TGTGCCAGCAGCGATGGCAGGGGACCCTACAATGAGCAGTTCTTC. Amino acid sequence: CASSDGRGPYNEQFF.

The chain is built from TRBV6-5 and TRBJ1-4; 7 bases match TRBD1. Germline CDR1 MNHEY, CDR2 SVGAGI. Trimming removed 5 bases from V and 7 bases from J; junction bases left unmatched: 10. The CDR3 length is 15 residues. CDR3: CASSPSGGSGEKLFF. DNA of the CDR3: TGTGCCAGCAGTCCCTCAGGGGGAAGCGGTGAAAAACTGTTTTTT.

This sequence joins TRBV5-1 and TRBJ2-7; 8 positions match TRBD2. The CDR3 loop spans 17 amino acids. The trim removed 4 bases at V and 0 bases at J, leaving 12 bases unmatched. Germline values: CDR1 SGHRS, CDR2 YFSETQ. The CDR3 loop is CASSQPGRGAYSYEQYF. The DNA of the CDR3 is TGCGCCAGCAGCCAGCCGGGGCGGGGGGCCTACTCCTACGAGCAGTACTTC.

Here the CDR3 DNA reads TGTGCCACCAGAGCAGGGGAGAACACTGAAGCTTTCTTT. Translation: CATRAGENTEAFF. The gene calls are TRBV15 and TRBJ1-1; D perhaps matches TRBD1 (6 bases). The CDR3 runs to 13 residues. CDR1 and CDR2 (germline): LNHNV, YYDKDF (reference sequence). V lost 6 bases and J lost 1, with 9 bases in between.

V gene TRBV29-1 combines with J gene TRBJ1-2, with D perhaps matching TRBD1 (6 bases). Germline V gene sequence: CDR1 SQVTM, CDR2 ANQGSEA. This CDR3 contains 14 residues. V dropped 5 bases and J dropped 0 bases, with 13 bases sitting between them. CDR3 nucleotide sequence: TGCAGCGTTTCGCGGACAGCTACTAACTATGGCTACACCTTC. Its protein is CSVSRTATNYGYTF.

The chain combines TRBV6-1 with TRBJ1-1; the D is unclear. Trimming left V 0 bases short and J 0 bases short, with 8 bases between. This CDR3 is 15 amino acids long. CDR1 MNHNS and CDR2 SASEGT come from the germline V gene. CDR3 DNA: TGTGCCAGCAGTGAAGCCCGGGGAGTGAACACTGAAGCTTTCTTT. Protein sequence: CASSEARGVNTEAFF.

This clone was observed a single time. The chain combines TRBV9 with TRBJ1-5; TRBD1 aligns across 7 bases. The CDR3 consists of 15 residues. Trimming removed 0 bases from V and 2 bases from J; junction bases left unmatched: 2. CDR1 is SGDLS, CDR2 YYNGEE, per germline. The CDR3 coding sequence is TGTGCCAGCAGCGTAGGACAGGGAGGCAATCAGCCCCAGCATTTT. Translated: CASSVGQGGNQPQHF.

This clone has a single count. The chain employs TRBV6-1 and TRBJ2-2; TRBD1 matches 7 bases. The germline gives CDR1 MNHNS, CDR2 SASEGT. CDR3 length equals 14 residues. J was trimmed by 6 bases and V by 4 bases; bases with no gene match: 5. CDR3 region: CASSGRQGPGELFF. In nucleotides, the CDR3 is TGTGCCAGCAGTGGACGACAGGGACCCGGGGAGCTGTTTTTT.

This clone was seen more than once but under ten times. CDR3: CASSGASSYGYTF. Written as DNA, the CDR3 is TGTGCCAGCAGCGGGGCCTCGTCCTATGGCTACACCTTC. The chain links TRBV7-8 to TRBJ1-2; a weak D match, TRBD1 (5 bases). CDR1 SGHVS and CDR2 FQNEAQ come from the germline V gene. The germline V and J ends were trimmed by 5 bases and 4 bases, with 11 bases remaining between them. This CDR3 is 13 amino acids long.

V is TRBV5-6 and J is TRBJ2-1; perhaps TRBD2 as D (6 bases). Germline CDR1 reads SGHDT; CDR2 reads YYEEEE. The V and J ends lost 2 bases and 8 bases respectively, with 17 bases between them. The CDR3 has 15 residues. The CDR3 loop reads CASSFARGPRDEQFF. CDR3 nucleotides: TGTGCCAGCAGCTTCGCGCGGGGTCCGAGGGATGAGCAGTTCTTC.

V is TRBV5-1 and J is TRBJ2-2; 7 bases fit TRBD2. The CDR3 covers 16 residues. Germline V gene lookup returns CDR1 SGHRS and CDR2 YFSETQ. The trim removed 2 bases at V and 0 bases at J, leaving 4 bases unmatched. The CDR3 loop is CASSFQRGANTGELFF. The CDR3 DNA sequence: TGCGCCAGCAGCTTCCAGCGGGGAGCGAACACCGGGGAGCTGTTTTTT.

This clone turned up a few times. The CDR3 protein is CASPQTYEQYF. CDR3 DNA: TGTGCCAGCCCCCAGACCTACGAGCAGTACTTC. The chain is built from TRBV5-8 and TRBJ2-7; D not resolved. The CDR3 totals 11 residues. Trimming stripped 7 bases from V and 2 bases from J, with 7 bases between. Germline V gives CDR1 SGHTS, CDR2 YDEGEE.

The rearrangement joins TRBV18 to TRBJ1-5; the D is unclear. CDR3 length equals 15 residues. The germline V gene has CDR1 KGHSH and CDR2 LQKENI. V was clipped by 3 bases and J by 4 bases, with 13 bases between them. In nucleotides, the CDR3 is TGTGCCAGCTCACCGACTCCGTCACTTAATCAGCCCCAGCATTTT. This codes for CASSPTPSLNQPQHF.

The V gene is TRBV5-4, the J gene TRBJ2-7; D may be TRBD2 (6 bases). The V gene lost 4 bases and the J gene lost 3 bases, with 11 bases spanning the gap. Germline V gene data show CDR1 as SGHNT and CDR2 as YYREEE (reference sequence). This CDR3 is built from 13 residues. CDR3 region: CASSAGLIYEQYF. CDR3 DNA: TGTGCCAGCAGCGCGGGACTGATCTACGAGCAGTACTTC.

This sequence joins TRBV19 and TRBJ1-5; D remains ambiguous. The germline V gene encodes CDR1 LNHDA and CDR2 SQIVND (reference sequence). This CDR3 is 13 amino acids long. V dropped 4 bases and J dropped 4 bases, with 8 bases sitting between them. The chain's CDR3 is CASSSAVNQPQHF. The CDR3 DNA reads TGTGCCAGTAGTAGCGCCGTTAATCAGCCCCAGCATTTT.

V gene TRBV5-4 combines with J gene TRBJ2-2; D is perhaps TRBD2 (6 bases). CDR1 and CDR2 from the germline V gene are SGHNT and YYREEE (reference sequence). CDR3 size: 16 residues. V lost 3 bases, J lost 5 bases, and 17 bases lay in between. The CDR3 DNA is TGTGCCAGCAGCTGGTCCCGGGGGATGGGGACCGGGGAGCTGTTTTTT. This codes for CASSWSRGMGTGELFF.

CDR3 nucleotide sequence: TGTGCCAGCACGAGCGGGGCTTTGGAAGATACGCAGTATTTT. It yields the protein CASTSGALEDTQYF. The V call is TRBV7-3, the J call TRBJ2-3, with 7 bases that match TRBD2. Germline CDR1 SGHTA, CDR2 FQGTGA. The CDR3 contains 14 residues. The ends lost 7 bases at V and 5 bases at J; junction bases unmatched: 9. The variable domain in full, completed from reference TRBV7-3 and TRBJ2-3, reads GAGVSQTPSNKVTEKGKYVELRCDPISGHTALYWYRQSLGQGPEFLIYFQGTGAADDSGLPNDRFFAVRPEGSVSTLKIQRTERGDSAVYLCASTSGALEDTQYFGPGTRLTVL.

This sequence joins TRBV18 and TRBJ2-1; 9 bases are shared with TRBD1. Per the germline V gene, CDR1 is KGHSH and CDR2 is LQKENI. The CDR3 is 16 residues long. After removal of 2 bases from V and 7 bases from J, the junction contained 9 bases not matched to a gene. The DNA of the CDR3 is TGTGCCAGCTCACCAACAGGGGGCTTGTTTAGAAATGAGCAGTTCTTC. This codes for CASSPTGGLFRNEQFF. Together with reference TRBV18 and TRBJ2-1, the CDR3 gives the full variable domain: NAGVMQNPRHLVRRRGQEARLRCSPMKGHSHVYWYRQLPEEGLKFMVYLQKENIIDESGMPKERFSAEFPKEGPSILRIQQVVRGDSAAYFCASSPTGGLFRNEQFFGPGTRLTVL.

The chain links TRBV6-1 to TRBJ2-3, with TRBD2 matching over 9 bases. This CDR3 region has 13 residues. J was trimmed by 6 bases and V by 11 bases; bases with no gene match: 9. Germline assignment: CDR1 MNHNS and CDR2 SASEGT. The CDR3 loop reads CAGSGGRSDTQYF. Here the CDR3 DNA reads TGTGCCGGTAGCGGGGGCCGGTCGGATACGCAGTATTTT.

CDR3 DNA sequence: TGTGCCAGCAGCTTAGTAGGGGCCTCTAATGAAAAACTGTTTTTT. Translating gives CASSLVGASNEKLFF. V usage is TRBV7-9 and J usage is TRBJ1-4, with a tentative D call TRBD1 (5 bases). The ends were cut back, 1 base at V and 3 bases at J, with 9 bases in the middle. This CDR3 has 15 residues. CDR1 and CDR2 from the germline V gene are SEHNR and FQNEAQ (reference sequence). The whole variable domain, filled in from reference TRBV7-9 and TRBJ1-4, reads DTGVSQNPRHKITKRGQNVTFRCDPISEHNRLYWYRQTLGQGPEFLTYFQNEAQLEKSRLLSDRFSAERPKGSFSTLEIQRTEQGDSAMYLCASSLVGASNEKLFFGSGTQLSVL.

V is TRBV6-5 and J is TRBJ1-4; 8 bases fit TRBD1. Germline V lookup: CDR1 MNHEY, CDR2 SVGAGI. The CDR3 is 14 amino acids. Unmatched junction bases numbered 5, after V lost 11 bases and J lost 0 bases. This chain's CDR3 is CASQGAATNEKLFF. The CDR3 coding sequence is TGTGCCTCCCAGGGGGCAGCAACTAATGAAAAACTGTTTTTT.

The chain has TRBV4-1 and TRBJ1-5, with no clear D. Trimming took 4 bases from V and 3 from J, leaving 7 bases between them. The germline V gene has CDR1 MGHRA and CDR2 YSYEKL. The CDR3 is 13 residues long. The CDR3 DNA is TGCGCCAGCAGCCGAGGGCCCAATCAGCCCCAGCATTTT. Protein: CASSRGPNQPQHF.

This clone was found once. The V gene is TRBV11-2, the J gene TRBJ1-3, with a weak D call TRBD1 (6 bases). Germline loops: CDR1 SGHAT, CDR2 FQNNGV. V was pared by 4 bases and J by 1 base, with 17 bases between. The CDR3 extends over 17 amino acids. The CDR3 coding sequence is TGTGCCAGCAGCTCGAGACCAGGGGATTTGTCTGGAAACACCATATATTTT. Protein product: CASSSRPGDLSGNTIYF.

This clone was detected only a few times. This chain links TRBV7-8 with TRBJ1-1; D is unclear. Germline V gene lookup returns CDR1 SGHVS and CDR2 FQNEAQ. Deletions cut 1 base from V and 6 bases from J, with 15 bases between. CDR3 size: 15 residues. For the CDR3, the DNA is TGTGCCAGCAGCTTAGGTCGACGCCTCGGGGCTGAAGCTTTCTTT. Translated: CASSLGRRLGAEAFF.

This clone was detected a few times. V usage is TRBV7-9 and J usage is TRBJ2-1; 14 positions agree with TRBD2. CDR3 size: 19 residues. V shed 2 bases and J 5 bases; nucleotides not matched to a gene: 11. Germline CDR1 is SEHNR and CDR2 is FQNEAQ (reference sequence). The CDR3 sequence: CASSLIATSGGAENNEQFF. The DNA of the CDR3 is TGTGCCAGCAGCTTAATTGCGACTAGCGGGGGGGCCGAGAACAATGAGCAGTTCTTC.

V gene TRBV6-1 combines with J gene TRBJ1-2; TRBD1 matches at 9 bases. Germline V gene data show CDR1 as MNHNS and CDR2 as SASEGT. This CDR3 has 15 residues. J was trimmed by 8 bases and V by 4 bases; bases with no gene match: 11. The CDR3 DNA follows: TGTGCCAGCAGTGCCTCACTTTGGACAGGGGAGGGCTACACCTTC. Translated: CASSASLWTGEGYTF.

CDR3 amino acids: CASNPTDSNYGYTF. CDR3 DNA sequence: TGTGCCAGCAACCCGACAGATTCTAACTATGGCTACACCTTC. The rearrangement links TRBV7-9 to TRBJ1-2, with D perhaps TRBD1 (5 bases). The CDR3 is made up of 14 amino acids. Deletions cut 7 bases from V and 0 bases from J, with 12 bases between. The germline CDR1 and CDR2 sequences are SEHNR and FQNEAQ (reference sequence).

The chain uses TRBV5-8 and TRBJ2-5, with 7 bases lining up with TRBD1. V was pared by 4 bases and J by 5 bases, with 17 bases of the junction left unmatched. This CDR3 region has 17 residues. The V gene's germline CDR1 is SGHTS and CDR2 YDEGEE. The CDR3 nucleotides are TGTGCCAGCAGCCATTTGGGACAGAGCCTTTTTGGGGAGACCCAGTACTTC. This gives the protein CASSHLGQSLFGETQYF.

J is TRBJ2-7 and V is TRBV9; 13 nucleotides match TRBD2. Unmatched junction bases numbered 8, after V lost 4 bases and J lost 4 bases. Germline loops: CDR1 SGDLS, CDR2 YYNGEE. The CDR3 runs 16 residues. CDR3 DNA: TGTGCCAGCAGCCCCCGAGGGACTAGCGGGGATTACGAGCAGTACTTC. Translating gives CASSPRGTSGDYEQYF. The full variable domain, its missing parts supplied by reference TRBV9 and TRBJ2-7, is DSGVTQTPKHLITATGQRVTLRCSPRSGDLSVYWYQQSLDQGLQFLIQYYNGEERAKGNILERFSAQQFPDLHSELNLSSLELGDSALYFCASSPRGTSGDYEQYFGPGTRLTVT.